A selection of T cell receptor beta chains follows, all from one sample in a study of spatial heterogeneity in lung cancer. TCRdb recomputed calls from the 5' RACE reads with MiXCR, one row per CDR3 protein. The sample yields around 95,000 distinct CDR3 sequences, about 4.6% seen once. The sample in question was lung tumor tissue, obtained at surgery. The receptors originated from a male donor with early-stage non-small cell lung cancer. The CDR3 runs from the conserved cysteine through the conserved F or W. A D gene is named only where the DNA matches it firmly. Clone size is not always given. Where it is, it says once, few, many or a class for expanded clones.

TGTGCCAGCAGAACAAACAGGGGAGAGACTGAAGCTTTCTTT CASRTNRGETEAFF TRBJ1-1 many TRBV6-5 TRBD1
TGTGCCAGCAGTTTAGTGACTAGCGGGATTGGGGAGCAGTACTTC CASSLVTSGIGEQYF TRBJ2-7 many TRBV27 TRBD2
TGCAGTGCTAGATCCAGAAGGGACGTACACTACGAGCAGTACTTC CSARSRRDVHYEQYF TRBJ2-7 few TRBV20-1 -
TGTGCCAGCATAAGGCAGAGACAAGAGACCCAGTACTTC CASIRQRQETQYF TRBJ2-5 many TRBV2 -
TGTGCCAGCAGTTACTACTCCCGAGACGAGCAGTACTTC CASSYYSRDEQYF TRBJ2-7 many TRBV6-2/TRBV6-3 -
TGTGCCAGCAGCCAAGCCAAGACCAATACGCAGTATTTT CASSQAKTNTQYF TRBJ2-3 - TRBV14 -
TGTGCCAGCAGTTACTCTTGGACAGGAGGGGTAGGCGAGCAGTACTTC CASSYSWTGGVGEQYF TRBJ2-7 - TRBV6-5 -
TGTGCCAGCAGTCCCTATAGGGATGAACTTGACCCTGAAGCTTTCTTT CASSPYRDELDPEAFF TRBJ1-1 many TRBV27 -
TGTGCCAGCTCACTAAGACAGGGGGACACTGAAGCTTTCTTT CASSLRQGDTEAFF TRBJ1-1 many TRBV18 TRBD1
TGTGCCAGCAGTCCCCCTTTTTTGGGGAAAGGCTACAATGAGCAGTTCTTC CASSPPFLGKGYNEQFF TRBJ2-1 - TRBV28 -
TGCAGTGCCAGCGTGGGGGAGAAGGAGCAGTTCTTC CSASVGEKEQFF TRBJ2-1 many TRBV20-1 -
TGTGCCAGCAGCCAAGATCTTCCGGGACTAGCTTACGAGCAGTACTTC CASSQDLPGLAYEQYF TRBJ2-7 - TRBV4-2 TRBD2
TGTGCCAGCAGTTTGGGGACGGCGAGCACTGAAGCTTTCTTT CASSLGTASTEAFF TRBJ1-1 many TRBV12-3/TRBV12-4 -
TGTGCCAGCAGTGTATTCAACACTGAAGCTTTCTTT CASSVFNTEAFF TRBJ1-1 many TRBV2 -
TGCAGTGCTAGAGATTGGGCAAATAGGTTCCGTGGCACTGAAGCTTTCTTT CSARDWANRFRGTEAFF TRBJ1-1 many TRBV20-1 -
TGTGCCAGCAGCTACAGCCGCAATCAGCCCCAGCATTTT CASSYSRNQPQHF TRBJ1-5 few TRBV11-2 -
TGCAGTATTCTTAGCGGGAGGGCCTTCAGTGAGCAGTTCTTC CSILSGRAFSEQFF TRBJ2-1 few TRBV20-1 TRBD2
TGTGCCAGCAGCTCATTATCGGGACTACCCGAATGGGATGAGCAGTTCTTC CASSSLSGLPEWDEQFF TRBJ2-1 many TRBV7-9 TRBD2
TGTGCCAGCAGCTTAAGGCGGGAGGGCCGGTACAATGAGCAGTTCTTC CASSLRREGRYNEQFF TRBJ2-1 many TRBV7-8 TRBD2
TGCAGCGTTGGACCCGGGACAGGGGGTTCAGATACGCAGTATTTT CSVGPGTGGSDTQYF TRBJ2-3 many TRBV29-1 TRBD1
TGCAGCGTCAATCCTTCCTATGGCTACACCTTC CSVNPSYGYTF TRBJ1-2 many TRBV29-1 -
TGTGCCAGCAGTGAGGCGGATGCAGACTACTACGAGCAGTACTTC CASSEADADYYEQYF TRBJ2-7 many TRBV25-1 -